This TCR beta chain stems from a study of blood T cell repertoires in COVID-19. For the study at large: Spain, Italy and the United States supplied samples that represented acute and convalescent COVID-19. From T cells, B-cell-depleted T cells, or PBMCs came the material, which was cDNA or gDNA.

Only a few counts were recorded for this clone. Other nucleotide sequences from this sample produce the same CDR3. Study members were between roughly 18 and 100 years old and lived in 20 to 25 US regions. All recovered Cohort 3 donors got two negative PCRs, got clearance, or saw symptom resolution. Sequencing was performed with immunoSEQ multiplex PCR; in TCRdb, only in-frame clones are kept and a portion is missing. The repertoire includes 110,000 to 150,000 clones, roughly 90% of them detected once, and less than 4.5% sits in the top ten. The sequenced material came from PBMCs or T cells enriched from blood (not recorded which). The source of this sequence is a man in his fifties who had recovered from COVID-19.

DNA of the CDR3: TGTGCCAGCAGTTCTCAAGGGGCGGGAGGAAACACCATATATTTT. It codes for CASSSQGAGGNTIYF. This chain uses TRBV28 with TRBJ1-3; possible D gene TRBD1, 5 bases. CDR1 and CDR2 (germline): MDHEN, SYDVKM. The CDR3 length is 15 residues. Between the trimmed V and J ends, which lost 4 bases and 4 bases, there was a span of 14 bases.